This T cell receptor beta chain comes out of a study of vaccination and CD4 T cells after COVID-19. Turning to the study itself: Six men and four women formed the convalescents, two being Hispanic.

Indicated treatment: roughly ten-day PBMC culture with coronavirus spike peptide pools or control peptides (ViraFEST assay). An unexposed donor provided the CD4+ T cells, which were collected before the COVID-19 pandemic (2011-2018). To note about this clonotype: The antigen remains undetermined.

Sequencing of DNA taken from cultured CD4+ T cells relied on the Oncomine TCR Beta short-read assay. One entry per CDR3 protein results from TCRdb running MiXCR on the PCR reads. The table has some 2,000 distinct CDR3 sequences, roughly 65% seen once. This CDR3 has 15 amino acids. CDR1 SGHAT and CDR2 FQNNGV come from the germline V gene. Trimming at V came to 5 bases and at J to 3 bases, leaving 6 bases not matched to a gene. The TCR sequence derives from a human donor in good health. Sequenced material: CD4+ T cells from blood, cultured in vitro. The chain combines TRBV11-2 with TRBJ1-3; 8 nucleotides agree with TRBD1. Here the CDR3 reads CASSRRTGFGNTIYF. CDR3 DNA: TGTGCCAGCAGCCGCCGGACAGGGTTTGGAAACACCATATATTTT.